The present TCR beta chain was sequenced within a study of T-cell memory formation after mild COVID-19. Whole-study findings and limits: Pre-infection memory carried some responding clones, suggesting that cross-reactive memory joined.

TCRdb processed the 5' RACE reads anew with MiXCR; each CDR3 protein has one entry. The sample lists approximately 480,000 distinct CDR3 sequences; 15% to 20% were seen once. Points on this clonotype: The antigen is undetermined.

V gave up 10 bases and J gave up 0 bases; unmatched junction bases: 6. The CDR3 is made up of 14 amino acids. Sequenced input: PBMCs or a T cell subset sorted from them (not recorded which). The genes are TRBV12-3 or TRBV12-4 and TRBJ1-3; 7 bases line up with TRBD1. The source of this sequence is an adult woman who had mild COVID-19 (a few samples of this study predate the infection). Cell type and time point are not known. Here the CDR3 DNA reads TGTGCCACAGAACAGGGGTCCTCTGGAAACACCATATATTTT. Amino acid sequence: CATEQGSSGNTIYF.